This T cell receptor (beta chain) was sequenced during a study of T cells in Graves' hyperthyroidism and ophthalmopathy. Looking at the study overall: Peripheral blood was obtained at initial diagnosis, preceding any treatment. Study results and limitations: Classification by a 13 V-J model distinguished ophthalmopathy from stable hyperthyroidism.

The study included ophthalmopathy patients with Clinical Activity Score at least 3, NOSPECS grade at least 4 and duration under 3 months. Diagnosing involved the use of clinical symptoms, serum thyroxine and TRAb, thyroid ultrasound and orbital computed tomography. This clonotype was recorded many times. As yet, its antigen is unknown. The CDR3 length is 11 residues. The V gene lost 2 bases and the J gene lost 5 bases, with 3 bases spanning the gap. TCR beta CDR3 region amplification was performed from RNA transcripts. HTBI primers were the set used in a first-round RT-PCR of the TCR CDR3. Using its own MiXCR run on the multiplex PCR reads, TCRdb lists one record per CDR3 protein. The sample holds approximately 610,000 distinct CDR3 sequences, 14% to 15% seen once.

This rearrangement joins TRBV12-3 or TRBV12-4 to TRBJ2-5, with D unclear. This receptor was obtained from a woman aged 40 to 50 with Graves' ophthalmopathy. Sequencing used blood. The CDR3 DNA follows: TGTGCCAGCAGTTTATCGGAGACCCAGTACTTC. Protein sequence: CASSLSETQYF.